The 18 T cell receptor beta chains reported below all come from one sample, sequenced in a study of identifying expanded T cells in peripheral blood. The assay was immunoSEQ multiplex PCR, and TCRdb's table has in-frame clones only and misses some. This table holds over 70,000 clones, 85% to 90% found once. What was sequenced was blood. The origin of the receptors is a person aged 18-70 years in good health.

CDR3 bases: TGTGCCAGCAGTGACCCAGGGGACAGGGGCTACGAGCAGTACTTC. It yields the protein CASSDPGDRGYEQYF. This chain links TRBV25-1 with TRBJ2-7; 10 bases align to TRBD1. The V segment lost 3 bases and the J segment 3 bases; nucleotides outside the gene matches: 5. Germline CDR1 MGHDK, CDR2 SYGVNS. This CDR3 region has 15 residues.

The chain has TRBV18 and TRBJ1-4; D remains ambiguous. This CDR3 comprises 14 residues. Germline loops: CDR1 KGHSH, CDR2 LQKENI. The V end lost 0 bases, the J end lost 8 bases, and 10 bases lay between the germline ends. The CDR3 DNA is TGTGCCAGCTCACCACCGGGAGAGCAGGAAAAACTGTTTTTT. This sequence encodes CASSPPGEQEKLFF.

The J gene is TRBJ2-7, the V gene TRBV11-2; no clear D gene. The germline V gene encodes CDR1 SGHAT and CDR2 FQNNGV. The CDR3 sequence is 13 residues long. V was pared by 3 bases and J by 2 bases, with 8 bases between. The CDR3 loop is CASSFNEPYEQYF. The CDR3, as DNA: TGTGCCAGCAGCTTTAACGAGCCCTACGAGCAGTACTTC.

The chain couples TRBV9 to TRBJ2-1; D not certain. The CDR3 spans 13 residues. Germline V gene lookup returns CDR1 SGDLS and CDR2 YYNGEE. Trimming took 3 bases from V and 3 from J, leaving 7 bases between them. CDR3 nucleotide sequence: TGTGCCAGCAGCGGGCCCGGCTACAATGAGCAGTTCTTC. This translates into CASSGPGYNEQFF.

The rearrangement links TRBV27 to TRBJ2-2; D may be TRBD1 (5 bases). The V gene lost 6 bases and the J gene lost 6 bases, with 20 bases spanning the gap. CDR3 length equals 16 residues. Per germline, CDR1 MNHEY and CDR2 SMNVEV (reference sequence). In DNA, the CDR3 is TGTGCCAGCAGCACCGAGCAGGCAGGGAAAGCCGGGGAGCTGTTTTTT. Its translation: CASSTEQAGKAGELFF.

This rearrangement joins TRBV27 to TRBJ2-4, with D possibly being TRBD1 or TRBD2 (6 bases each). V was clipped by 4 bases and J by 9 bases, with 28 bases between them. There are 18 residues in the CDR3. Germline values: CDR1 MNHEY, CDR2 SMNVEV (reference sequence). CDR3 bases: TGTGCCAGCAGTTCGCTCATGGGGGGCCTAGAGTCGGAAAGCATTCAGTACTTC. This encodes CASSSLMGGLESESIQYF.

The V gene is TRBV5-1, the J gene TRBJ1-1; D is undetermined. The V gene's germline CDR1 is SGHRS and CDR2 YFSETQ. The ends were cut back, 6 bases at V and 1 base at J, with 13 bases in the middle. This CDR3 is built from 14 residues. The CDR3 protein is CASTPNARNTEAFF. Written as DNA, the CDR3 is TGCGCCAGCACCCCGAATGCAAGGAACACTGAAGCTTTCTTT. The full variable domain, with the rest looked up from reference TRBV5-1 and TRBJ1-1, is KAGVTQTPRYLIKTRGQQVTLSCSPISGHRSVSWYQQTPGQGLQFLFEYFSETQRNKGNFPGRFSGRQFSNSRSEMNVSTLELGDSALYLCASTPNARNTEAFFGQGTRLTVV.

This sequence joins TRBV28 and TRBJ1-2; 7 positions agree with TRBD1. With V trimmed by 1 base and J by 1 base, 6 bases remained unmatched. CDR1 and CDR2 from the germline V gene are MDHEN and SYDVKM. This CDR3 contains 16 residues. The CDR3 nucleotides are TGTGCCAGCAGTTTATTCCCAGGGGGAGGTAACTATGGCTACACCTTC. Encoded protein: CASSLFPGGGNYGYTF.

The V gene is TRBV6-1, the J gene TRBJ2-4, with a possible D match to TRBD1 (5 bases). The ends were cut back, 6 bases at V and 8 bases at J, with 8 bases in the middle. The germline V gene has CDR1 MNHNS and CDR2 SASEGT. The CDR3 totals 11 residues. CDR3 bases: TGTGCCAGCAGGGACATGGACATTCAGTACTTC. Its protein is CASRDMDIQYF.

The rearrangement links TRBV18 to TRBJ2-5, with D possibly matching TRBD2 (5 bases). Germline V lookup: CDR1 KGHSH, CDR2 LQKENI. V was trimmed by 2 bases and J by 5 bases, leaving 6 bases between them. CDR3 length: 12 amino acids. CDR3 region: CASSPGSETQYF. The CDR3 DNA reads as TGTGCCAGCTCACCAGGGAGTGAGACCCAGTACTTC.

The gene calls are TRBV15 and TRBJ1-1; D not resolved. Trimming took off 5 bases at V and 6 bases at J, with 13 bases between the two ends. The CDR3 totals 13 residues. Germline V gene sequence: CDR1 LNHNV, CDR2 YYDKDF (reference sequence). CDR3 DNA: TGTGCCACCAGCCGACCCGGAGGCGCTGAAGCTTTCTTT. Translating gives CATSRPGGAEAFF.

This chain connects TRBV27 to TRBJ2-6, with D uncertain. The CDR3 is 12 residues long. The V gene's germline CDR1 is MNHEY and CDR2 SMNVEV (reference sequence). The CDR3 sequence: CGVDGWANVLTF. The CDR3 bases are TGTGGTGTCGATGGGTGGGCCAACGTCCTGACTTTC.

The chain employs TRBV19 and TRBJ2-7; 8 bases map to TRBD1. J lost 7 bases, V lost 7 bases, and 12 bases had no gene match. Germline CDR1 is LNHDA and CDR2 is SQIVND (reference sequence). The CDR3 has 14 residues. The CDR3 sequence: CASKPTGASGEQYF. CDR3 bases: TGTGCCAGTAAGCCGACAGGGGCTTCGGGAGAGCAGTACTTC.

The rearrangement links TRBV5-6 to TRBJ2-5; 7 bases map to TRBD1. The CDR3 is made up of 14 amino acids. Unmatched junction bases numbered 2, after V lost 2 bases and J lost 1 base. In germline, CDR1 is SGHDT, CDR2 YYEEEE. The CDR3 bases are TGTGCCAGCAGCTTCGGGACAGCCCAAGAGACCCAGTACTTC. Amino acids: CASSFGTAQETQYF.

This clone is a singleton in its sample. J is TRBJ1-6 and V is TRBV7-2; TRBD1 is a possible D gene (5 bases). Germline CDR1 and CDR2: SGHTA and FQGNSA. The CDR3 extends over 16 amino acids. Trimming took 1 base from V and 9 from J, leaving 16 bases between them. The CDR3 spells CASSLEVGRGGSPLHF. The CDR3 DNA follows: TGTGCCAGCAGCTTAGAAGTTGGGAGGGGCGGTTCACCCCTCCACTTT.

The chain combines TRBV29-1 with TRBJ1-1, with a tentative D call TRBD1 (5 bases). CDR3 length: 12 amino acids. Looked up from germline, CDR1 is SQVTM and CDR2 is ANQGSEA. V lost 6 bases to trimming and J lost 3 bases, with 11 bases between them. The CDR3 sequence: CSVGQGHTEAFF. CDR3 DNA sequence: TGCAGCGTGGGGCAGGGCCACACTGAAGCTTTCTTT.

This clone appeared once. V and J are TRBV18 and TRBJ2-7, with 7 bases identical to TRBD2. CDR1 is KGHSH, CDR2 LQKENI, per germline. J gave up 0 bases and V 6 bases, and 8 bases lay outside the gene matches. The CDR3 is 15 residues long. This CDR3 is CASSPNGGGSYEQYF. For the CDR3, the DNA is TGTGCCAGCTCCCCGAACGGCGGGGGCTCCTACGAGCAGTACTTC.

The chain employs TRBV11-2 and TRBJ1-5; D is perhaps TRBD1 (5 bases). Germline-derived CDR1 and CDR2 are SGHAT and FQNNGV. The V end lost 11 bases, the J end lost 2 bases, and 16 bases lay between the germline ends. The CDR3 is 14 residues long. The CDR3 is CARDPRLGNQPQHF. The CDR3 DNA is TGTGCCCGGGACCCCCGTTTGGGCAATCAGCCCCAGCATTTT.